These 19 T cell receptor beta chains came from one sample sequenced in a study of blood T cell repertoires in COVID-19. Repertoires were generated with immunoSEQ multiplex PCR, while TCRdb's copy carries only in-frame clones and drops some. The sample records 150,000 or so clones, about 89% being singletons. Source material: peripheral blood. These receptors were taken from a man between 50 and 59 years old with acute or convalescent COVID-19.

The genes are TRBV2 and TRBJ2-5, with a tentative D call TRBD1 (5 bases). Germline CDR1 is SNHLY and CDR2 is FYNNEI. Trimming left V 11 bases short and J 2 bases short, with 9 bases between. CDR3 length: 11 residues. The CDR3 region is CAGRTQETQYF. Written as DNA, the CDR3 is TGTGCCGGAAGGACACAAGAGACCCAGTACTTC.

The CDR3 DNA reads TGTGCCAGCAGCTTTAGTAGCGGGGGCAATCAGCCCCAGCATTTT. Its translation is CASSFSSGGNQPQHF. This chain connects TRBV7-2 to TRBJ1-5, with D unclear. Germline CDR1 SGHTA, CDR2 FQGNSA. The CDR3 contains 15 residues. V lost 3 bases and J 2 bases, leaving 11 bases between the germline ends.

The chain's CDR3 is CASSLAVAGAGNTIYF. The CDR3 DNA reads TGTGCCAGCAGCTTGGCCGTTGCAGGGGCTGGAAACACCATATATTTT. The rearrangement joins TRBV5-5 to TRBJ1-3; tentative D call: TRBD1 (6 bases). The CDR3 loop spans 16 amino acids. V was cut by 0 bases and J by 2 bases, with 12 bases left in between. The germline gives CDR1 SGHKS, CDR2 YYEKEE (reference sequence).

The V and J genes are TRBV10-3 and TRBJ2-5; tentative D call: TRBD1 (6 bases). The germline CDR1 and CDR2 sequences are ENHRY and SYGVKD. This CDR3 is 15 amino acids long. V shed 0 bases and J shed 2 bases, with 10 bases lying between them. The CDR3 region has the DNA TGTGCCATCAGTGAGTCGGGCAGGGGACAAGAGACCCAGTACTTC. Translation gives CAISESGRGQETQYF.

The gene calls are TRBV7-2 and TRBJ2-5, with TRBD1 identical over 7 bases. Germline CDR1 and CDR2: SGHTA and FQGNSA. J lost 5 bases, V lost 2 bases, and 14 bases had no gene match. The CDR3 has 17 amino acids. CDR3 residues: CASSLFPRGKQGETQYF. CDR3 bases: TGTGCCAGCAGCTTATTTCCGCGAGGAAAACAGGGGGAGACCCAGTACTTC.

The chain joins TRBV19 to TRBJ2-7; a possible D gene is TRBD1 (6 bases). CDR3 size: 15 residues. Trimming left V 5 bases short and J 3 bases short, with 17 bases between. Germline V gene lookup returns CDR1 LNHDA and CDR2 SQIVND (reference sequence). The CDR3, as DNA: TGTGCCAGTAGTCCACAGGGAGTAGGGAGCTACGAGCAGTACTTC. Encoded protein: CASSPQGVGSYEQYF.

In DNA form, the CDR3 reads TGCAGTGCTAGTCGCGGGACTAAGGTCTCACCCCTCCACTTT. It specifies CSASRGTKVSPLHF. This chain connects TRBV20-1 to TRBJ1-6, with TRBD1 as a possible D gene (5 bases). This CDR3 comprises 14 residues. The ends were cut back, 3 bases at V and 10 bases at J, with 16 bases in the middle. Germline assignment: CDR1 DFQATT and CDR2 SNEGSKA (reference sequence).

Only one count was recorded for this clone. The chain joins TRBV11-2 to TRBJ2-6, with D perhaps TRBD1 (6 bases). In germline, CDR1 is SGHAT, CDR2 FQNNGV. Trimming shortened V by 11 bases and J by 4 bases, and 9 bases separated the two germline ends. This CDR3 region has 12 residues. The CDR3 loop reads CAVQGGANVLTF. Written as DNA, the CDR3 is TGTGCCGTTCAGGGGGGGGCCAACGTCCTGACTTTC.

The chain has TRBV5-5 and TRBJ1-6; maybe TRBD1 (5 bases). Germline V gene data show CDR1 as SGHKS and CDR2 as YYEKEE (reference sequence). Trimming took 7 bases from V and 6 from J, leaving 14 bases between them. CDR3 length: 14 amino acids. The CDR3 reads CASGSRVINSPLHF. CDR3 DNA sequence: TGTGCCAGCGGGTCCAGGGTAATTAATTCACCCCTCCACTTT. Using reference TRBV5-5 and TRBJ1-6 for the parts outside the CDR3, the full variable domain is DAGVTQSPTHLIKTRGQQVTLRCSPISGHKSVSWYQQVLGQGPQFIFQYYEKEERGRGNFPDRFSARQFPNYSSELNVNALLLGDSALYLCASGSRVINSPLHFGNGTRLTVT.

J is TRBJ1-2 and V is TRBV6-5; a possible D gene is TRBD1 (6 bases). This CDR3 contains 13 residues. The V and J ends lost 5 bases and 5 bases respectively, with 12 bases between them. CDR1 and CDR2 from the germline V gene are MNHEY and SVGAGI. The CDR3 DNA reads TGTGCCAGCAGTACAGGGCAAACGTATGGCTACACCTTC. Translating it yields CASSTGQTYGYTF.

This clone appeared once. The rearrangement uses TRBV19 and TRBJ1-4; 9 bases map to TRBD1. The J segment lost 10 bases and the V segment lost 4 bases, leaving 10 bases of the junction unmatched. There are 15 residues in the CDR3. Looked up from germline, CDR1 is LNHDA and CDR2 is SQIVND (reference sequence). The CDR3, as DNA: TGTGCCAGTAGTAAAGAGACAGGGGGTCTCGGAAAACTGTTTTTT. Encoded protein: CASSKETGGLGKLFF.

V usage is TRBV6-5 and J usage is TRBJ2-5; D gene uncertain. In germline, CDR1 is MNHEY, CDR2 SVGAGI. With 6 bases removed from V and 5 bases from J, the gap between germline ends came to 13 bases. The CDR3 is 13 residues long. The CDR3 bases are TGTGCCAGCAGCCCCAGGCCTCGGGAGACCCAGTACTTC. Amino acid sequence: CASSPRPRETQYF.

The rearrangement links TRBV5-4 to TRBJ2-2; 14 bases agree with TRBD2. The length of the CDR3 is 16 residues. Losses at the gene ends were 4 bases for V and 3 bases for J; bases not matched to a gene: 2. The V gene's germline CDR1 is SGHNT and CDR2 YYREEE (reference sequence). The CDR3 DNA reads as TGTGCCAGCAGCCCGGGACTAGCGGGAGACACCGGGGAGCTGTTTTTT. The encoded protein is CASSPGLAGDTGELFF.

The chain links TRBV5-5 to TRBJ2-5, with D maybe TRBD2 (6 bases). This CDR3 spans 16 amino acids. V was pared by 4 bases and J by 4 bases, with 20 bases between. Germline V lookup: CDR1 SGHKS, CDR2 YYEKEE (reference sequence). The CDR3 reads CASSLGLGAVGETQYF. The DNA for the CDR3 is TGTGCCAGCAGCCTGGGACTGGGAGCCGTCGGAGAGACCCAGTACTTC.

The chain couples TRBV6-5 to TRBJ2-5, with TRBD2 matching over 8 bases. The trim removed 6 bases at V and 5 bases at J, leaving 11 bases unmatched. Germline V gene data show CDR1 as MNHEY and CDR2 as SVGAGI. This CDR3 has 15 residues. CDR3 loop: CASSPGGAGTETQYF. DNA of the CDR3: TGTGCCAGCAGCCCCGGGGGGGCTGGGACGGAGACCCAGTACTTC.

The V and J genes are TRBV21-1 and TRBJ1-6. TRBV21-1 constitutes a pseudogene. The CDR3 consists of 19 residues. This CDR3 is CASSVHMEWVSSYNSPLHF. CDR3 sequence (DNA): TGTGCCAGCAGCGTGCACATGGAGTGGGTTAGCTCCTATAATTCACCCCTCCACTTT.

This clone has just a few counts. As DNA, the CDR3 is TGTGCCATCAGCCGACAGGGGACTGAGCAGTTCTTC. This translates into CAISRQGTEQFF. The V call is TRBV10-3, the J call TRBJ2-1, with 8 bases aligning to TRBD1. This CDR3 has 12 amino acids. CDR1 is ENHRY, CDR2 SYGVKD, per germline. V lost 6 bases, J lost 9 bases, and 4 bases stayed unmatched.

V is TRBV4-1 and J is TRBJ1-2; TRBD1 matches 10 bases. This CDR3 comprises 15 residues. The ends lost 3 bases at V and 4 bases at J; junction bases unmatched: 5. Per the germline V gene, CDR1 is MGHRA and CDR2 is YSYEKL. The CDR3 nucleotides are TGCGCCAGCAGCCAGCCGGGACAGGGGTCCTATGGCTACACCTTC. This translates into CASSQPGQGSYGYTF.

The chain recombines TRBV24-1 with TRBJ2-2, with TRBD1 as a possible D gene (5 bases). Per germline, CDR1 KGHDR and CDR2 SFDVKD. V was trimmed by 1 base and J by 0 bases, leaving 14 bases between them. CDR3 size: 18 residues. This chain's CDR3 is CATSDFLGAGTNTGELFF. CDR3 bases: TGTGCCACCAGTGATTTCCTCGGTGCAGGGACGAACACCGGGGAGCTGTTTTTT.